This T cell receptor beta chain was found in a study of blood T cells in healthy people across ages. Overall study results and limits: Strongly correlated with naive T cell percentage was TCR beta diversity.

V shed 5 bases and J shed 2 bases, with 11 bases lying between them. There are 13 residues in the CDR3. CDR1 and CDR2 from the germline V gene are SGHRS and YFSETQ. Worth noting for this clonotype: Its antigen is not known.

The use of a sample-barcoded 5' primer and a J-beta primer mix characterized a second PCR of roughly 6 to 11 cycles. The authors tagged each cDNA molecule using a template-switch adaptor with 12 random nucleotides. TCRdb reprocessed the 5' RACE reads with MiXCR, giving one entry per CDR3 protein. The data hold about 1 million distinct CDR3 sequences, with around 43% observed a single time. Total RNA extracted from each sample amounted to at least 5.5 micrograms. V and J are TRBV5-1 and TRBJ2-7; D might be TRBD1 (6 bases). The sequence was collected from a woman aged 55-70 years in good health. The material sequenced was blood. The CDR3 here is CASSNQGTYEQYF. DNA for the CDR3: TGCGCCAGCAGTAACCAGGGGACCTACGAGCAGTACTTC.